One and the same sample provided the 31 T cell receptor beta chains below, sequenced in a study of vaccination and CD4 T cells after COVID-19. The Oncomine TCR Beta short-read assay was what sequenced the DNA obtained from cultured CD4+ T cells. Using its own MiXCR run on the PCR reads, TCRdb lists one record per CDR3 protein. The table shows 10,000 to 15,000 distinct CDR3 sequences, with roughly 44% occurring only once. The sample's treatment: roughly 11-day PBMC culture with coronavirus spike peptide pools or control peptides (ViraFEST assay). Their antigens remain unidentified. Sequencing input: CD4+ T cells from blood, cultured in vitro. The source is a human donor who had recovered from COVID-19.

CDR3 region: CSANDRGGDTEAFF. DNA for the CDR3: TGCAGTGCTAACGACAGGGGAGGGGACACTGAAGCTTTCTTT. The chain carries TRBV20-1 and TRBJ1-1, with TRBD1 matching 8 bases. CDR3 length: 14 residues. Losses at the gene ends were 4 bases for V and 3 bases for J; bases not matched to a gene: 7. Germline loops: CDR1 DFQATT, CDR2 SNEGSKA (reference sequence).

The chain has TRBV27 and TRBJ2-3, with D possibly matching TRBD2 (6 bases). The germline V and J ends were trimmed by 2 bases and 4 bases, with 10 bases remaining between them. CDR1 and CDR2 (germline): MNHEY, SMNVEV (reference sequence). This CDR3 has 14 residues. The CDR3 DNA sequence: TGTGCCAGCAGTTTAGGAGGGCGCCCAGATACGCAGTATTTT. Encoded protein: CASSLGGRPDTQYF.

This sequence joins TRBV11-1 and TRBJ2-3; unclear D gene. The CDR3 spans 12 residues. Germline lookup yields CDR1 SGHAT and CDR2 FQDESV (reference sequence). V was trimmed by 5 bases and J by 2 bases, leaving 5 bases between them. CDR3 DNA: TGTGCCAGCAGCCGAAACACAGATACGCAGTATTTT. It translates to CASSRNTDTQYF.

This clonotype was counted a single time. The chain employs TRBV12-3 or TRBV12-4 and TRBJ2-1, with 9 positions matching TRBD2. V lost 5 bases, J lost 6 bases, and 8 bases stayed unmatched. This CDR3 has 15 residues. The CDR3 sequence: CASSGLREGFNEQFF. The CDR3 bases are TGTGCCAGCAGTGGCTTGCGGGAGGGCTTCAATGAGCAGTTCTTC.

The J gene is TRBJ2-3, the V gene TRBV10-2; perhaps TRBD2 as D (7 bases). The V end lost 1 base, the J end lost 2 bases, and 13 bases lay between the germline ends. Germline lookup yields CDR1 WSHSY and CDR2 SAAADI. This CDR3 is 16 amino acids long. The CDR3 DNA sequence: TGCGCCAGCAGTGAGTATGCGGGGGCCTTCACAGATACGCAGTATTTT. It specifies CASSEYAGAFTDTQYF.

The rearrangement links TRBV29-1 to TRBJ1-3; D unresolved. The germline gives CDR1 SQVTM, CDR2 ANQGSEA. This CDR3 region has 16 residues. Trimming removed 4 bases from V and 0 bases from J, with 16 bases in between. The CDR3 DNA reads TGCAGCGTTGGGGGTACGGGATGGAGCTCTGGAAACACCATATATTTT. Translating it yields CSVGGTGWSSGNTIYF.

The rearrangement joins TRBV18 to TRBJ1-5; TRBD1 is a possible D gene (5 bases). This CDR3 region has 15 residues. The V end lost 2 bases, the J end lost 4 bases, and 12 bases lay between the germline ends. Germline assignment: CDR1 KGHSH and CDR2 LQKENI. The CDR3 region is CASSPGREGNQPQHF. CDR3 in DNA: TGTGCCAGCTCACCAGGCAGGGAAGGAAATCAGCCCCAGCATTTT.

The chain has TRBV11-3 and TRBJ2-7; perhaps TRBD2 as D (5 bases). Trimming cost V 5 bases and J 2 bases, with 13 bases left between them. CDR3 length: 14 amino acids. CDR1 is SGHNT, CDR2 YENEEA, per germline. CDR3 amino acids: CASSPGEGTYEQYF. In DNA, the CDR3 is TGTGCCAGCAGCCCCGGCGAGGGTACCTACGAGCAGTACTTC. Complete variable domain (other parts from reference TRBV11-3 and TRBJ2-7): EAGVVQSPRYKIIEKKQPVAFWCNPISGHNTLYWYLQNLGQGPELLIRYENEEAVDDSQLPKDRFSAERLKGVDSTLKIQPAELGDSAVYLCASSPGEGTYEQYFGPGTRLTVT.

V is TRBV15 and J is TRBJ2-2; D may be TRBD2 (6 bases). Trimming shortened V by 0 bases and J by 9 bases, and 14 bases separated the two germline ends. CDR1 and CDR2 from the germline V gene are LNHNV and YYDKDF (reference sequence). This CDR3 contains 15 residues. CDR3 amino acids: CATSREGGGTRELFF. The CDR3 bases are TGTGCCACCAGCAGAGAGGGTGGCGGGACCAGGGAGCTGTTTTTT.

This clonotype was seen only once. The chain uses TRBV7-9 and TRBJ1-2; TRBD1 matches 9 bases. CDR1 and CDR2 (germline): SEHNR, FQNEAQ (reference sequence). V dropped 0 bases and J dropped 7; count of bases not matched to a gene: 3. The CDR3 contains 14 residues. The chain's CDR3 is CASSLARQGGGYTF. As DNA, the CDR3 is TGTGCCAGCAGCTTAGCGCGACAGGGGGGTGGCTACACCTTC. The entire variable domain, with the rest obtained from reference TRBV7-9 and TRBJ1-2, is as follows: DTGVSQNPRHKITKRGQNVTFRCDPISEHNRLYWYRQTLGQGPEFLTYFQNEAQLEKSRLLSDRFSAERPKGSFSTLEIQRTEQGDSAMYLCASSLARQGGGYTFGSGTRLTVV.

This clonotype has only a few counts. This chain connects TRBV12-3 or TRBV12-4 to TRBJ1-2; no clear D. Trimming removed 5 bases at V and 6 bases at J, with 10 bases between. The CDR3 is made up of 12 amino acids. In DNA form, the CDR3 reads TGTGCCAGCAGTACCTCCGTCCATGGCTACACCTTC. This sequence encodes CASSTSVHGYTF.

This rearrangement joins TRBV14 to TRBJ2-7; unclear D gene. From germline, CDR1 is SGHDN and CDR2 FVKESK. The CDR3 covers 12 residues. V was trimmed by 1 base and J by 6 bases, leaving 7 bases between them. For the CDR3, the DNA is TGTGCCAGCAGCCAAGGTCCGGGCGAGCAGTACTTC. Translation gives CASSQGPGEQYF.

The J gene is TRBJ2-2, the V gene TRBV19; D perhaps matches TRBD2 (5 bases). CDR3 length: 16 amino acids. Germline V gene sequence: CDR1 LNHDA, CDR2 SQIVND (reference sequence). Trimming stripped 6 bases from V and 2 bases from J, with 16 bases between. As DNA, the CDR3 is TGTGCCAGTAGGCCTCCCCGACTATATAACACCGGGGAGCTGTTTTTT. Amino acid sequence: CASRPPRLYNTGELFF. Combining the CDR3 with reference TRBV19 and TRBJ2-2 gives the whole variable domain DGGITQSPKYLFRKEGQNVTLSCEQNLNHDAMYWYRQDPGQGLRLIYYSQIVNDFQKGDIAEGYSVSREKKESFPLTVTSAQKNPTAFYLCASRPPRLYNTGELFFGEGSRLTVL.

The J gene is TRBJ1-4, the V gene TRBV10-3; D not resolved. V lost 4 bases and J lost 7, with 16 bases in between. The CDR3 runs 15 residues. CDR1 and CDR2 (germline): ENHRY, SYGVKD. The DNA of the CDR3 is TGTGCCATCAGTGCCCATCCCTCTGGGGTTGAAAAACTGTTTTTT. Protein sequence: CAISAHPSGVEKLFF.

The rearrangement uses TRBV5-8 and TRBJ2-2; D unresolved. The germline V gene encodes CDR1 SGHTS and CDR2 YDEGEE. Deletions cut 1 base from V and 2 bases from J, with 9 bases between. This CDR3 has 15 residues. CDR3 protein: CASSLKGPNTGELFF. The CDR3 coding sequence is TGTGCCAGCAGCTTGAAGGGTCCCAACACCGGGGAGCTGTTTTTT.

This clonotype has only a few counts. V gene TRBV6-5 combines with J gene TRBJ2-1; a possible D gene is TRBD2 (5 bases). Germline CDR1 MNHEY, CDR2 SVGAGI. V shed 2 bases and J shed 4 bases, with 15 bases lying between them. The CDR3 is made up of 16 amino acids. DNA for the CDR3: TGTGCCAGCAGTTACCAAAGGAGAGGGAGTTACAATGAGCAGTTCTTC. It is translated as CASSYQRRGSYNEQFF.

The chain recombines TRBV2 with TRBJ2-7; 8 bases are shared with TRBD1. The germline gives CDR1 SNHLY, CDR2 FYNNEI. The CDR3 consists of 12 residues. Germline trimming cut 6 bases from V and 5 bases from J; bases unmatched to any gene: 3. CDR3: CASRGQGDEQYF. CDR3 DNA: TGTGCCAGCAGAGGACAGGGAGACGAGCAGTACTTC.

The CDR3 DNA reads TGCAGCGTTAAAGCGGGAGGAACCGGGGAGCTGTTTTTT. Amino acid sequence: CSVKAGGTGELFF. V usage is TRBV29-1 and J usage is TRBJ2-2, with 9 bases aligning to TRBD2. V shed 5 bases, J shed 5 bases, and the junction held 3 bases outside the gene matches. This CDR3 contains 13 residues. The germline V gene encodes CDR1 SQVTM and CDR2 ANQGSEA.

This rearrangement joins TRBV6-1 to TRBJ2-5, with 10 bases aligning to TRBD1. The V gene's germline CDR1 is MNHNS and CDR2 SASEGT. Losses at the gene ends were 6 bases for V and 7 bases for J; bases not matched to a gene: 5. CDR3 length: 13 residues. The CDR3 DNA is TGTGCCAGCAGCGTGGACAGGGGGGCGACCCAGTACTTC. Amino acid sequence: CASSVDRGATQYF.

This clonotype was detected a few times. The rearrangement links TRBV10-3 to TRBJ2-7; 12 bases agree with TRBD2. The CDR3 totals 16 residues. CDR1 is ENHRY and CDR2 is SYGVKD in the germline V gene. J lost 2 bases, V lost 0 bases, and 2 bases had no gene match. In nucleotides, the CDR3 is TGTGCCATCAGTGAGTCGACTAGCGGGGGTACCTACGAGCAGTACTTC. Protein product: CAISESTSGGTYEQYF.

The chain uses TRBV18 and TRBJ1-1; the match to TRBD1 covers 8 bases. The CDR3 runs to 15 residues. The V segment lost 6 bases and the J segment 3 bases; nucleotides outside the gene matches: 9. Germline V gives CDR1 KGHSH, CDR2 LQKENI. The CDR3 region is CASSRQGSWDTEAFF. DNA of the CDR3: TGTGCCAGCTCTCGACAGGGGTCATGGGACACTGAAGCTTTCTTT.

The chain joins TRBV3-1 to TRBJ1-2; D remains unclear. The CDR3 length is 14 residues. Germline loops: CDR1 LGHDT, CDR2 YNNKEL (reference sequence). V was cut by 5 bases and J by 5 bases, with 15 bases left in between. CDR3 sequence: CASSTLDPLYGYTF. The CDR3 DNA is TGTGCCAGCAGCACCCTCGACCCCTTATATGGCTACACCTTC.

This clonotype appeared a few times. The genes are TRBV24-1 and TRBJ2-2, with D possibly TRBD2 on 7 matching bases. The germline V and J ends were trimmed by 3 bases and 4 bases, with 23 bases remaining between them. Germline V gene lookup returns CDR1 KGHDR and CDR2 SFDVKD. CDR3 length: 19 amino acids. For the CDR3, the DNA is TGTGCCACCAGTGATACAATCGTCGGGGGGCCGCGTGGCACCGGGGAGCTGTTTTTT. This translates into CATSDTIVGGPRGTGELFF.

This chain uses TRBV2 with TRBJ1-1, with a possible D match to TRBD1 (6 bases). The V gene lost 6 bases and the J gene lost 6 bases, with 14 bases spanning the gap. Germline V lookup: CDR1 SNHLY, CDR2 FYNNEI. This CDR3 is built from 13 residues. CDR3: CASRQGGISEAFF. CDR3 sequence (DNA): TGTGCCAGCAGACAGGGAGGGATTTCTGAAGCTTTCTTT.

This chain links TRBV7-9 with TRBJ2-2; D call uncertain. CDR3 length: 14 residues. V was cut by 4 bases and J by 5 bases, with 11 bases left in between. Germline CDR1 reads SEHNR; CDR2 reads FQNEAQ (reference sequence). The DNA of the CDR3 is TGTGCCAGCAGCTCCATTCGAAGGACCGGGGAGCTGTTTTTT. Encoded protein: CASSSIRRTGELFF.

The gene calls are TRBV6-1 and TRBJ2-1; TRBD2 agrees at 8 bases. V dropped 6 bases and J dropped 10; count of bases not matched to a gene: 14. The CDR3 spans 15 residues. Germline V CDR1 and CDR2: MNHNS, SASEGT. The CDR3 DNA is TGTGCCAGCAGACGGACTAGCCAAATTCGGTGGGAGCAGTTCTTC. It specifies CASRRTSQIRWEQFF.

V and J are TRBV15 and TRBJ1-1; 7 nucleotides match TRBD1. Losses at the gene ends were 0 bases for V and 9 bases for J; bases not matched to a gene: 10. This CDR3 is built from 15 residues. CDR1 is LNHNV, CDR2 YYDKDF, per germline (reference sequence). DNA of the CDR3: TGTGCCACCAGCAGAGACCCAGCCGGGACAGATCAAGCTTTCTTT. This sequence encodes CATSRDPAGTDQAFF.

The V call is TRBV20-1, the J call TRBJ2-1; weak D call: TRBD2 (6 bases). Germline CDR1 DFQATT, CDR2 SNEGSKA (reference sequence). The CDR3 has 13 residues. V lost 2 bases to trimming and J lost 7 bases, with 12 bases between them. This CDR3 reads CSARSGVENEQFF. For the CDR3, the DNA is TGCAGTGCTAGATCGGGGGTGGAGAATGAGCAGTTCTTC.

The chain combines TRBV28 with TRBJ2-1; 8 bases line up with TRBD1. V shed 1 base, J shed 6 bases, and the junction held 5 bases outside the gene matches. The CDR3 runs to 15 residues. Germline V CDR1 and CDR2: MDHEN, SYDVKM. The chain's CDR3 is CASSLSDRVGNEQFF. CDR3 sequence (DNA): TGTGCCAGCAGTTTATCGGACAGGGTTGGCAATGAGCAGTTCTTC.

The chain couples TRBV6-2 or TRBV6-3 to TRBJ2-6, with D perhaps TRBD1 (6 bases). This CDR3 comprises 21 residues. V lost 2 bases, J lost 0 bases, and 23 bases lay in between. The V gene's germline CDR1 is MNHEY and CDR2 SVGEGT. The CDR3 coding sequence is TGTGCCAGCAGTTACCCAACCAATACACAGGGCTTAGCCTCTGGGGCCAACGTCCTGACTTTC. Its protein is CASSYPTNTQGLASGANVLTF.

This chain joins TRBV11-1 and TRBJ1-1; the D is unclear. Germline-derived CDR1 and CDR2 are SGHAT and FQDESV (reference sequence). The V end lost 5 bases, the J end lost 2 bases, and 18 bases lay between the germline ends. This CDR3 contains 16 residues. The CDR3 spells CASSPRVAIINTEAFF. In nucleotides, the CDR3 is TGTGCCAGCAGCCCACGAGTGGCCATAATTAACACTGAAGCTTTCTTT.